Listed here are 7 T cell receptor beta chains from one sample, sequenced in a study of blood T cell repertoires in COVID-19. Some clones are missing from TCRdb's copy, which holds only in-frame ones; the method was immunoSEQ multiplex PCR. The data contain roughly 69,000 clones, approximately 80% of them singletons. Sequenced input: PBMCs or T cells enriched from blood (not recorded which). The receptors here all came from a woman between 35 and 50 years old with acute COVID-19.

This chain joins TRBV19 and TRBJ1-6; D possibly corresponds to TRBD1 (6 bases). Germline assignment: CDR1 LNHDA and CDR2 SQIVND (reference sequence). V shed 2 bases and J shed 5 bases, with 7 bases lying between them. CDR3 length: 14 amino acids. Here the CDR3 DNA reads TGTGCCAGTAGTATACAGGGGAATAATTCACCCCTCCACTTT. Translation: CASSIQGNNSPLHF. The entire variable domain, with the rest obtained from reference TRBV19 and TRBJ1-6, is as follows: DGGITQSPKYLFRKEGQNVTLSCEQNLNHDAMYWYRQDPGQGLRLIYYSQIVNDFQKGDIAEGYSVSREKKESFPLTVTSAQKNPTAFYLCASSIQGNNSPLHFGNGTRLTVT.

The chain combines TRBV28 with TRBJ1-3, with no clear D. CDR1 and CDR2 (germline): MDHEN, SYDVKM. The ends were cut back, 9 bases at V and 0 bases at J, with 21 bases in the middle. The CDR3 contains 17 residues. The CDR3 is CASGTRQVPLSGNTIYF. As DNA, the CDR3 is TGTGCCAGTGGAACACGTCAGGTCCCGCTCTCTGGAAACACCATATATTTT.

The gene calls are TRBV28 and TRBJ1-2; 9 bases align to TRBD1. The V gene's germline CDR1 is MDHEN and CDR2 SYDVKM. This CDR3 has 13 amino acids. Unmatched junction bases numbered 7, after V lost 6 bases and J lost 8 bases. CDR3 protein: CASSLQGAHGYTF. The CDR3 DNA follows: TGTGCCAGCAGCTTACAGGGGGCGCACGGCTACACCTTC.

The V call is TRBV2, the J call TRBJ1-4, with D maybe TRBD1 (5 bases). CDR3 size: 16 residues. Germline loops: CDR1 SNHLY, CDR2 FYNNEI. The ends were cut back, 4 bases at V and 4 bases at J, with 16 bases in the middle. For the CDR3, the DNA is TGTGCCAGCAGTGGGAGTCCGACAGCCTTTAATGAAAAACTGTTTTTT. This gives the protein CASSGSPTAFNEKLFF.

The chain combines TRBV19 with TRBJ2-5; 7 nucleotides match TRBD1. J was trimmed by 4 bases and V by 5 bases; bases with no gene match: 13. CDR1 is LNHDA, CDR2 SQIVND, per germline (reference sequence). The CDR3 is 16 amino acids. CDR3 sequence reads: CASSSLGTARGETQYF. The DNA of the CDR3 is TGTGCCAGTAGTTCCCTCGGGACAGCGAGGGGAGAGACCCAGTACTTC.

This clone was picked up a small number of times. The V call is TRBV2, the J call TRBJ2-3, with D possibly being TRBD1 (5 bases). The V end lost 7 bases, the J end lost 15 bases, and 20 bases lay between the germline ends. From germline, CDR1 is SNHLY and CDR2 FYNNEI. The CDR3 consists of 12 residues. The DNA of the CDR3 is TGTGCCAGCACCGAGCAGGCTAGGGGATCATATTTT. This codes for CASTEQARGSYF.

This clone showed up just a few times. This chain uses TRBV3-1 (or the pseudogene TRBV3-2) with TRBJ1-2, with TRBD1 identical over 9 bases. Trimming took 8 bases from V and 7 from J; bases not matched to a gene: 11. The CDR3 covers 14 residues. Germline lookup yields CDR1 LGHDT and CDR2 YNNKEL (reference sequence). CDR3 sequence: CASRVGQGSGGYTF. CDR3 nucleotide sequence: TGTGCCAGCCGGGTAGGACAGGGGTCTGGTGGCTACACCTTC.